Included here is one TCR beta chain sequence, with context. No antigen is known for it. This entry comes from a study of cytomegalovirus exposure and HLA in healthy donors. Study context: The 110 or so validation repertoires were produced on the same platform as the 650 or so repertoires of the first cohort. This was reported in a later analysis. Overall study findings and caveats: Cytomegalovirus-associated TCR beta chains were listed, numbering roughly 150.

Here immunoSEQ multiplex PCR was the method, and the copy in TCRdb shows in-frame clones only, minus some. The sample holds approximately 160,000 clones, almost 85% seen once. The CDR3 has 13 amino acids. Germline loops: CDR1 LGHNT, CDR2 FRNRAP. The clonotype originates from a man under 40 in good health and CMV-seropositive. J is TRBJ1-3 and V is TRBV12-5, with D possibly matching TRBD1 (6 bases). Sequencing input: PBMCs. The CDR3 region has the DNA TGTGCCAACAGGGAGATCTCTGGAAACACCATATATTTT. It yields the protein CANREISGNTIYF.